These 20 T cell receptor beta chains share one sample of origin, sequenced in a study of blood T cell repertoires in COVID-19. Sequencing used immunoSEQ multiplex PCR; TCRdb keeps in-frame clones, though not all of them. The data show some 200,000 clones, roughly 82% seen once. Material for sequencing was peripheral blood. The receptors shown here come from a woman between 35 and 50 years old who had recovered from COVID-19.

The sample holds a few counts of this clone. This sequence joins TRBV10-3 and TRBJ2-7; TRBD1 matches at 8 bases. Per the germline V gene, CDR1 is ENHRY and CDR2 is SYGVKD. Unmatched junction bases numbered 5, after V lost 10 bases and J lost 3 bases. The CDR3 is 12 amino acids. CDR3 protein: CATYRGDYEQYF. For the CDR3, the DNA is TGTGCCACGTACAGGGGGGACTACGAGCAGTACTTC.

V gene TRBV6-5 combines with J gene TRBJ2-7, with D possibly TRBD2 on 7 matching bases. Germline-derived CDR1 and CDR2 are MNHEY and SVGAGI. Trimming removed 7 bases from V and 5 bases from J, with 18 bases in between. CDR3 size: 14 residues. The CDR3 region has the DNA TGTGCCAGCAACTTGGGGGGGGCGGGTGACGAGCAGTACTTC. Translating gives CASNLGGAGDEQYF.

This clone has only one observation. This chain uses TRBV6-5 with TRBJ1-2; D remains unclear. This CDR3 region has 15 residues. The ends were cut back, 6 bases at V and 5 bases at J, with 19 bases in the middle. CDR1 and CDR2 from the germline V gene are MNHEY and SVGAGI. The DNA of the CDR3 is TGTGCCAGCAGGAAAACTAGGACGGCTCCTTATGGCTACACCTTC. As protein: CASRKTRTAPYGYTF.

This sequence joins TRBV7-6 and TRBJ1-4, with D tentatively TRBD1 (6 bases). The CDR3 is made up of 15 amino acids. Trimming left V 1 base short and J 4 bases short, with 10 bases between. Germline CDR1 reads SGHVS; CDR2 reads FNYEAQ. The CDR3 sequence: CASSLGDTYNEKLFF. CDR3 DNA sequence: TGTGCCAGCAGCTTAGGGGACACCTATAATGAAAAACTGTTTTTT.

The genes are TRBV5-1 and TRBJ1-6; TRBD1 matches 9 bases. J was trimmed by 7 bases and V by 6 bases; bases with no gene match: 5. Germline CDR1 reads SGHRS; CDR2 reads YFSETQ. This CDR3 is built from 14 residues. For the CDR3, the DNA is TGCGCCAGCACCTGGACAGGGGAGAATTCACCCCTCCACTTT. Protein sequence: CASTWTGENSPLHF.

The chain is built from TRBV29-1 and TRBJ1-2; no clear D gene. Germline V gives CDR1 SQVTM, CDR2 ANQGSEA. CDR3 size: 9 residues. Trimming removed 8 bases at V and 7 bases at J, with 8 bases between. As DNA, the CDR3 is TGCAGCAGCGATGGTGGCTACACCTTC. Its protein product is CSSDGGYTF.

CDR3 sequence: CASSLKSTSGYTGELFF. CDR3 coding DNA: TGTGCCAGCAGTCTCAAATCGACTAGCGGTTACACCGGGGAGCTGTTTTTT. The genes are TRBV27 and TRBJ2-2; 9 bases are shared with TRBD2. Germline V lookup: CDR1 MNHEY, CDR2 SMNVEV (reference sequence). The ends lost 5 bases at V and 3 bases at J; junction bases unmatched: 10. CDR3 length equals 17 residues.

This chain connects TRBV7-9 to TRBJ2-3; no clear D. The CDR3 consists of 13 residues. The ends were cut back, 5 bases at V and 2 bases at J, with 8 bases in the middle. Germline V lookup: CDR1 SEHNR, CDR2 FQNEAQ (reference sequence). The CDR3 bases are TGTGCCAGCAGCCCTGACAACACAGATACGCAGTATTTT. This gives the protein CASSPDNTDTQYF.

DNA of the CDR3: TGTGCCAGCAGCAAATACTCTAGCGGGGGGTACAATGAGCAGTTCTTC. Translated, it gives CASSKYSSGGYNEQFF. J is TRBJ2-1 and V is TRBV21-1; TRBD2 is taken as the D call from the table, unchecked against the DNA. TRBV21-1 is deemed a pseudogene. The CDR3 consists of 16 residues.

The chain has TRBV4-3 and TRBJ2-2; 9 nucleotides align to TRBD1. The CDR3 covers 16 residues. Germline values: CDR1 LGHNA, CDR2 YSLEER. The ends lost 3 bases at V and 6 bases at J; junction bases unmatched: 8. The CDR3 DNA is TGCGCCAGCAGCCACAGCACAGGGGGCGCGTCCGGGGAGCTGTTTTTT. This translates into CASSHSTGGASGELFF.

The chain couples TRBV29-1 to TRBJ2-7; TRBD1 aligns across 7 bases. The CDR3 length is 12 residues. The germline V gene encodes CDR1 SQVTM and CDR2 ANQGSEA. V shed 4 bases and J 4 bases; nucleotides not matched to a gene: 4. DNA for the CDR3: TGCAGCGTTGTGGACAGGAATTACGAGCAGTACTTC. This encodes CSVVDRNYEQYF.

The rearrangement links TRBV2 to TRBJ2-2; TRBD2 matches at 8 bases. Trimming cost V 4 bases and J 1 base; bases outside gene matches: 8. Germline V CDR1 and CDR2: SNHLY, FYNNEI. This CDR3 is 17 amino acids long. This CDR3 reads CASSATAGAENTGELFF. DNA of the CDR3: TGTGCCAGCAGTGCCACAGCGGGGGCCGAGAACACCGGGGAGCTGTTTTTT.

This clone came up once. This chain joins TRBV18 and TRBJ2-7, with D perhaps matching TRBD2 (6 bases). The CDR3 runs to 16 residues. V was cut by 5 bases and J by 0 bases, with 17 bases left in between. CDR1 KGHSH and CDR2 LQKENI come from the germline V gene. CDR3 nucleotides: TGTGCCAGCTCAGCAACGCGGGATTGGAGCTCCTACGAGCAGTACTTC. It is translated as CASSATRDWSSYEQYF.

V gene TRBV7-2 combines with J gene TRBJ1-1; D might be TRBD1 (5 bases). The germline V gene has CDR1 SGHTA and CDR2 FQGNSA. The CDR3 consists of 14 residues. The V end was cut by 3 bases, the J end by 11 bases, with 19 bases between. The chain's CDR3 is CASSFSGTPEHAFF. The CDR3 DNA reads as TGTGCCAGCAGCTTCTCCGGGACTCCCGAGCACGCTTTCTTT.

This rearrangement joins TRBV11-3 to TRBJ2-2; 7 nucleotides align to TRBD1. Germline CDR1 reads SGHNT; CDR2 reads YENEEA. The CDR3 is 18 amino acids. Trimming at V came to 4 bases and at J to 4 bases, leaving 15 bases not matched to a gene. The CDR3 DNA follows: TGTGCCAGCAGCTATAGCTTCACAGGGGTCGGAAGCACCGGGGAGCTGTTTTTT. Translating gives CASSYSFTGVGSTGELFF. The whole variable domain, filled in from reference TRBV11-3 and TRBJ2-2, reads EAGVVQSPRYKIIEKKQPVAFWCNPISGHNTLYWYLQNLGQGPELLIRYENEEAVDDSQLPKDRFSAERLKGVDSTLKIQPAELGDSAVYLCASSYSFTGVGSTGELFFGEGSRLTVL.

The J gene is TRBJ1-6, the V gene TRBV6-1; tentative D call: TRBD1 (5 bases). Looked up from germline, CDR1 is MNHNS and CDR2 is SASEGT. There are 15 residues in the CDR3. V lost 2 bases and J lost 7, with 12 bases in between. The CDR3 sequence: CASSETREDNSPLHF. CDR3 nucleotides: TGTGCCAGCAGTGAAACCAGGGAGGACAATTCACCCCTCCACTTT.

This clone was picked up a small number of times. V and J are TRBV4-2 and TRBJ2-2; 15 nucleotides line up with TRBD2. This CDR3 comprises 19 residues. V lost 2 bases to trimming and J lost 4 bases; unmatched junction nucleotides: 8. Germline CDR1 is LGHNA and CDR2 is YNFKEQ. Here the CDR3 DNA reads TGTGCCAGCAGCCAAAAATGGACTAGCGGGGGGGCCGTCACCGGGGAGCTGTTTTTT. Encoded protein: CASSQKWTSGGAVTGELFF.

This clone was seen only a few times. The rearrangement links TRBV27 to TRBJ1-5, with D possibly matching TRBD1 (6 bases). Looked up from germline, CDR1 is MNHEY and CDR2 is SMNVEV (reference sequence). The CDR3 is made up of 14 amino acids. Between the trimmed V and J ends, which lost 6 bases and 2 bases, there was a span of 11 bases. CDR3 loop: CASSQAGGNQPQHF. The CDR3 bases are TGTGCCAGCAGCCAGGCAGGGGGCAATCAGCCCCAGCATTTT.

The chain combines TRBV18 with TRBJ2-3; 12 nucleotides match TRBD1. Germline CDR1 is KGHSH and CDR2 is LQKENI. The V gene end was trimmed by 3 bases and the J gene end by 2 bases; junction bases not matched to a gene: 0. The CDR3 is made up of 15 amino acids. The CDR3 coding sequence is TGTGCCAGCTCACCGGGACAGGGGGCCACAGATACGCAGTATTTT. It specifies CASSPGQGATDTQYF.

This clone came up a few times. The chain uses TRBV27 and TRBJ2-5; D is unresolved. V shed 2 bases and J shed 4 bases, with 8 bases lying between them. The length of the CDR3 is 13 residues. CDR1 and CDR2 (germline): MNHEY, SMNVEV (reference sequence). The CDR3 protein is CASSLGATETQYF. CDR3 DNA: TGTGCCAGCAGTTTAGGAGCGACAGAGACCCAGTACTTC.